What follows are 26 T cell receptor beta chains derived from one specimen sequenced in a study of neurological immune-mediated disorders. Each CDR3 protein gets one entry after TCRdb re-called the 5' RACE reads with MiXCR. The top ten hold roughly 8.6% of the sample, which has some 80,000 distinct CDR3 sequences, approximately 6% seen once. Time point reported: longitudinal time-point 2. Sequenced material: PBMCs. Receptors were obtained from a woman aged 55-69 years with multiple sclerosis.

The rearrangement joins TRBV12-3 or TRBV12-4 to TRBJ2-3, with 10 positions matching TRBD1. J was trimmed by 6 bases and V by 7 bases; bases with no gene match: 7. CDR3 length equals 14 residues. Here the CDR3 reads CASTRGTGADTQYF. The CDR3 region has the DNA TGTGCCAGCACCCGAGGGACAGGGGCGGATACGCAGTATTTT.

At least ten counts were recorded for this clonotype. The chain uses TRBV14 and TRBJ2-2; D unclear. The V and J ends lost 2 bases and 4 bases respectively, with 14 bases between them. CDR1 and CDR2 (germline): SGHDN, FVKESK. The CDR3 totals 16 residues. The CDR3 DNA is TGTGCCAGCAGCCAATTGCCTAGTGTTGTCACCGGGGAGCTGTTTTTT. This encodes CASSQLPSVVTGELFF.

In its sample, this clonotype was seen many times. The V gene is TRBV12-3 or TRBV12-4, the J gene TRBJ1-5, with TRBD1 matching over 7 bases. V was pared by 7 bases and J by 7 bases, with 10 bases of the junction left unmatched. The CDR3 has 14 residues. CDR3 DNA sequence: TGTGCCAGCAAAATCGACAGGGTTGGGCAGCCCCAGCATTTT. Translation: CASKIDRVGQPQHF.

There are many counts of this clonotype. V and J are TRBV5-5 and TRBJ1-2, with 10 bases matching TRBD1. The germline V gene has CDR1 SGHKS and CDR2 YYEKEE (reference sequence). The ends lost 7 bases at V and 4 bases at J; junction bases unmatched: 10. The CDR3 is 15 amino acids. CDR3 amino acids: CASLLWTGGIYGYTF. CDR3 in DNA: TGTGCCAGCCTCTTATGGACAGGGGGAATCTATGGCTACACCTTC.

In this sample, this clonotype turned up many times. The chain carries TRBV5-1 and TRBJ1-1; 8 bases match TRBD1. CDR3 length equals 17 residues. The V gene end was trimmed by 1 base and the J gene end by 6 bases; junction bases not matched to a gene: 14. CDR1 and CDR2 from the germline V gene are SGHRS and YFSETQ. The CDR3 nucleotides read TGCGCCAGCAGCTTGCTGACAGGGGTTCTAACTTTGCCTGAAGCTTTCTTT. Its protein is CASSLLTGVLTLPEAFF.

This clonotype has ten or more counts. The rearrangement joins TRBV9 to TRBJ1-1, with 8 positions matching TRBD1. After removal of 3 bases from V and 1 base from J, the junction contained 8 bases not matched to a gene. The CDR3 is 16 residues long. The germline V gene encodes CDR1 SGDLS and CDR2 YYNGEE. CDR3: CASSAPPGQENTEAFF. In DNA form, the CDR3 reads TGTGCCAGCAGCGCCCCCCCGGGACAGGAGAACACTGAAGCTTTCTTT.

This clonotype was seen ten or more times. The chain has TRBV20-1 and TRBJ1-1; 7 bases agree with TRBD1. The ends lost 6 bases at V and 5 bases at J; junction bases unmatched: 18. Germline V CDR1 and CDR2: DFQATT, SNEGSKA (reference sequence). The CDR3 sequence is 16 residues long. The CDR3 spells CSAETGRDRWGTEAFF. The CDR3 nucleotides are TGCAGTGCCGAGACAGGGAGGGACCGGTGGGGGACTGAAGCTTTCTTT.

This clonotype occurred many times. The rearrangement joins TRBV12-3 or TRBV12-4 to TRBJ1-2; no definite D call. V was trimmed by 5 bases and J by 4 bases, leaving 8 bases between them. This CDR3 comprises 12 residues. The CDR3: CASSAGIYGYTF. CDR3 nucleotides: TGTGCCAGCAGTGCCGGGATCTATGGCTACACCTTC.

This clonotype has a handful of counts. The chain combines TRBV20-1 with TRBJ1-2, with D tentatively TRBD1 (6 bases). V lost 7 bases and J 4 bases, leaving 19 bases between the germline ends. The V gene's germline CDR1 is DFQATT and CDR2 SNEGSKA (reference sequence). There are 14 residues in the CDR3. As DNA, the CDR3 is TGCAGTGGGAGGACAGCCTCGGCGCGCTATGGCTACACCTTC. Its translation: CSGRTASARYGYTF.

In its sample, this clonotype was seen many times. The chain links TRBV5-1 to TRBJ1-6; no clear D. Between the trimmed V and J ends, which lost 0 bases and 8 bases, there was a span of 12 bases. Germline V gene data show CDR1 as SGHRS and CDR2 as YFSETQ. The CDR3 is 15 residues long. The CDR3 region is CASSLVGVADSPLHF. DNA for the CDR3: TGCGCCAGCAGCTTGGTTGGGGTCGCAGATTCACCCCTCCACTTT.

V is TRBV18 and J is TRBJ2-7; D call uncertain. The V end lost 1 base, the J end lost 3 bases, and 7 bases lay between the germline ends. Germline V CDR1 and CDR2: KGHSH, LQKENI. This CDR3 comprises 13 residues. The CDR3 protein is CASSPLANYEQYF. DNA of the CDR3: TGTGCCAGCTCACCACTGGCTAACTACGAGCAGTACTTC.

This clonotype showed up many times. J is TRBJ1-5 and V is TRBV7-8; maybe TRBD1 (5 bases). Trimming stripped 5 bases from V and 1 base from J, with 12 bases between. CDR3 length equals 15 residues. CDR1 is SGHVS, CDR2 FQNEAQ, per germline. CDR3 sequence (DNA): TGTGCCAGCAGCCCCAGGGTTTTGAGCAATCAGCCCCAGCATTTT. It encodes CASSPRVLSNQPQHF.

This clonotype occurred many times. The V call is TRBV7-2, the J call TRBJ2-5, with TRBD2 matching over 10 bases. The germline gives CDR1 SGHTA, CDR2 FQGNSA. J lost 3 bases, V lost 5 bases, and 3 bases had no gene match. This CDR3 has 14 residues. The CDR3 DNA sequence: TGTGCCAGCAGCCCCGGACTAGCGGAAGAGACCCAGTACTTC. Its protein product is CASSPGLAEETQYF.

The CDR3 nucleotides are TGTGCCAGCACCAATTTACAGGGCCGCGAGACCCAGTACTTC. This sequence encodes CASTNLQGRETQYF. The chain recombines TRBV25-1 with TRBJ2-5; tentatively, D is TRBD1 (6 bases). Germline assignment: CDR1 MGHDK and CDR2 SYGVNS. V lost 7 bases and J 5 bases, leaving 17 bases between the germline ends. The CDR3 extends over 14 amino acids.

This clonotype appeared many times. The V gene is TRBV20-1, the J gene TRBJ1-2; D might be TRBD1 (5 bases). Germline V gives CDR1 DFQATT, CDR2 SNEGSKA (reference sequence). V lost 5 bases, J lost 0 bases, and 19 bases lay in between. The CDR3 length is 16 residues. The DNA for the CDR3 is TGCAGTGCTCCCGAGCACGGGGCAGCCTCTAACTATGGCTACACCTTC. This encodes CSAPEHGAASNYGYTF.

This clonotype occurred many times. The gene calls are TRBV5-1 and TRBJ1-1; no reliable D call. Germline assignment: CDR1 SGHRS and CDR2 YFSETQ. The V end lost 7 bases, the J end lost 1 base, and 11 bases lay between the germline ends. The CDR3 runs 13 residues. The CDR3 region has the DNA TGCGCCAGCCAACCAAGCAGGAACACTGAAGCTTTCTTT. Translation gives CASQPSRNTEAFF.

This chain uses TRBV20-1 with TRBJ2-3; D is perhaps TRBD2 (6 bases). The V end was cut by 8 bases, the J end by 7 bases, with 19 bases between. CDR1 and CDR2 from the germline V gene are DFQATT and SNEGSKA (reference sequence). The CDR3 spans 13 residues. The CDR3 DNA reads as TGCAGTTCAAGAGTGGAGGGGCGGAATACGCAGTATTTT. Translated: CSSRVEGRNTQYF.

This clonotype was observed many times. V and J are TRBV7-2 and TRBJ1-2; maybe TRBD1 (6 bases). The ends were cut back, 4 bases at V and 8 bases at J, with 17 bases in the middle. The CDR3 is made up of 14 amino acids. Germline values: CDR1 SGHTA, CDR2 FQGNSA. In nucleotides, the CDR3 is TGTGCCAGCAGCTCAATGGACAGCTTTAGGGGCTACACCTTC. Translated, it gives CASSSMDSFRGYTF.

This clonotype was seen at least ten times. The chain recombines TRBV3-1 with TRBJ1-2; D ambiguous. CDR1 and CDR2 (germline): LGHDT, YNNKEL (reference sequence). This CDR3 region has 11 residues. Trimming took off 2 bases at V and 10 bases at J, with 8 bases between the two ends. CDR3 sequence: CASSQHPSYTF. DNA for the CDR3: TGTGCCAGCAGCCAACACCCATCCTACACCTTC.

Concerning this clonotype: A read error may be the cause here, since a much bigger clone is one base away. No conserved phenylalanine or tryptophan ends this CDR3, so it is likely a read error. The genes are TRBV4-1 and TRBJ2-7, with D uncertain. This CDR3 contains 14 residues. From germline, CDR1 is MGHRA and CDR2 YSYEKL. The V end lost 5 bases, the J end lost 3 bases, and 14 bases lay between the germline ends. The CDR3 sequence: CASSFSALNYEQYL. In DNA form, the CDR3 reads TGCGCCAGCAGCTTCTCGGCCTTAAACTACGAGCAGTACTTA.

This clonotype was seen ten or more times. V is TRBV11-2 and J is TRBJ1-2; D uncertain. Trimming shortened V by 2 bases and J by 8 bases, and 9 bases separated the two germline ends. The CDR3 length is 12 residues. CDR1 is SGHAT, CDR2 FQNNGV, per germline. Written as DNA, the CDR3 is TGTGCCAGCAGCTTACGGGCGGGGGGCTACACCTTC. Residues: CASSLRAGGYTF.

The sample holds many counts of this clonotype. V and J are TRBV5-6 and TRBJ2-2; 10 nucleotides match TRBD1. In germline, CDR1 is SGHDT, CDR2 YYEEEE. This CDR3 has 18 amino acids. Trimming took 3 bases from V and 6 from J; bases not matched to a gene: 14. CDR3 region: CASSWAFPGQGPPGELFF. In nucleotides, the CDR3 is TGTGCCAGCAGCTGGGCATTTCCGGGACAGGGGCCCCCCGGGGAGCTGTTTTTT. Looking up the rest from reference TRBV5-6 and TRBJ2-2 gives the full variable domain: DAGVTQSPTHLIKTRGQQVTLRCSPKSGHDTVSWYQQALGQGPQFIFQYYEEEERQRGNFPDRFSGHQFPNYSSELNVNALLLGDSALYLCASSWAFPGQGPPGELFFGEGSRLTVL.

In its sample, this clonotype was seen many times. The chain recombines TRBV20-1 with TRBJ2-4; 11 positions agree with TRBD2. This CDR3 has 21 residues. Per the germline V gene, CDR1 is DFQATT and CDR2 is SNEGSKA (reference sequence). Unmatched junction bases numbered 20, after V lost 1 base and J lost 3 bases. The CDR3: CSARGPGTSGPTFSVKNIQYF. The CDR3 DNA reads TGCAGTGCTAGAGGACCTGGGACTAGCGGACCCACTTTTTCTGTCAAAAACATTCAGTACTTC.

This clonotype was seen many times. The chain recombines TRBV6-5 with TRBJ2-5, with TRBD1 identical over 8 bases. Germline-derived CDR1 and CDR2 are MNHEY and SVGAGI. Trimming took 4 bases from V and 5 from J; bases not matched to a gene: 12. The length of the CDR3 is 16 residues. CDR3 sequence reads: CASSFSGTGTWETQYF. The CDR3, as DNA: TGTGCCAGCAGTTTTTCCGGGACAGGAACTTGGGAGACCCAGTACTTC.

There are many counts of this clonotype. CDR3 bases: TGTGCCAGCAGTTTAGTGGGGGCCGGCTACAATGAGCAGTTCTTC. Protein: CASSLVGAGYNEQFF. The rearrangement uses TRBV12-3 or TRBV12-4 and TRBJ2-1; weak D call: TRBD1 (6 bases). V dropped 1 base and J dropped 3 bases, with 10 bases sitting between them. The CDR3 is 15 amino acids.

This clonotype has at least ten counts. The CDR3 protein is CASSYSAGANVLTF. The CDR3 DNA is TGTGCCAGCAGCTATAGTGCTGGGGCCAACGTCCTGACTTTC. V and J are TRBV11-3 and TRBJ2-6; D unresolved. This CDR3 is built from 14 residues. Per germline, CDR1 SGHNT and CDR2 YENEEA. With 4 bases removed from V and 2 bases from J, the gap between germline ends came to 6 bases.